The rows below give T cell receptor beta chains drawn from one sample of a study of read filtering for tumor transcriptome and immune sequencing. TCRdb re-called the reads through MiXCR, storing one row per CDR3 protein. Of some 130,000 distinct CDR3 sequences detected, under 15% appear once; the ten largest clones hold approximately 11%. Sequenced: a population of CD138-negative cells sorted from bone marrow. These TCRs come from a donor at least 40 years old with multiple myeloma. CDR3s include the opening cysteine and the closing phenylalanine or tryptophan. D genes are given only for firm matches. Some rows mark clone size as missing; the rest say once, few, many or name a class of expanded clone.

TRBV7-9,many,TRBJ2-1,TRBD1,17,TGTGCCAGCAGCTTAGAAGTTGGGACAGGGGGTCACAATGAGCAGTTCTTC,CASSLEVGTGGHNEQFF
TRBV5-4,.,TRBJ2-7,TRBD2,13,TGTGCCAGCAGCTGGGAGGGTATCTACGAGCAGTACTTC,CASSWEGIYEQYF
TRBV5-6,.,TRBJ1-3,.,15,TGTGCCAGCAGCCAACGTGGAGTAATTGGAAACACCATATATTTT,CASSQRGVIGNTIYF
TRBV6-5,many,TRBJ2-7,TRBD1,13,TGTGCCAGCAGTAGGGACAGGGTGTACGAGCAGTACTTC,CASSRDRVYEQYF
TRBV5-1,many,TRBJ2-3,TRBD2,16,TGCGCCAGCAGCGGGACTAGCGGGGGGCGTACAGATACGCAGTATTTT,CASSGTSGGRTDTQYF
TRBV29-1,many,TRBJ2-2,TRBD2,17,TGCAGCGTTTCGGTCGGGACTAGCGGGATTCTGGCCGGGGAGCTGTTTTTT,CSVSVGTSGILAGELFF
TRBV6-1,many,TRBJ1-2,TRBD1,15,TGTGCCAGCAGTGAACCAGGGACAGCACCCTATGGCTACACCTTC,CASSEPGTAPYGYTF
TRBV6-4,.,TRBJ2-3,.,13,TGTGCCAGCAGTGACAGGGGCCCAGATACGCAGTATTTT,CASSDRGPDTQYF
TRBV25-1,many,TRBJ2-3,TRBD2,17,TGTGCCAGCAGCAAAATCGGACTAGCGGGAGTTGAAGATACGCAGTATTTT,CASSKIGLAGVEDTQYF
TRBV6-5,.,TRBJ1-1,.,14,TGTGCCAGCAGAGCTCAGGGAAAGAACACTGAAGCTTTCTTT,CASRAQGKNTEAFF
TRBV12-3/TRBV12-4,many,TRBJ2-1,TRBD1,15,TGTGCCAGCAGAGGGACAGGGGTCTCCTACAATGAGCAGTTCTTC,CASRGTGVSYNEQFF
TRBV20-1,many,TRBJ2-3,TRBD1,15,TGCAGTGCTAGGGGGGGGACAGGGTTCCCAGATACGCAGTATTTT,CSARGGTGFPDTQYF
TRBV2,many,TRBJ2-3,.,16,TGTGCCAGCAGTGCGAGGGGGGTTACTAGCACAGATACGCAGTATTTT,CASSARGVTSTDTQYF
TRBV29-1,many,TRBJ2-7,.,12,TGCAGCGTTGAGGACAGCTCCTACGAGCAGTACTTC,CSVEDSSYEQYF
TRBV2,.,TRBJ1-5,.,13,TGTGCCAGCAGTGTGGGGAAGAATCAGCCCCAGCATTTT,CASSVGKNQPQHF
TRBV6-1,.,TRBJ1-5,.,17,TGTGCCAGCAGTGAAGAAGGGAGGATTTATAGCAATCAGCCCCAGCATTTT,CASSEEGRIYSNQPQHF
TRBV7-9,few,TRBJ1-2,.,15,TGTGCCAGCAGCCCCGCTAACGACAGGCACTATGGCTACACCTTC,CASSPANDRHYGYTF
TRBV11-2,many,TRBJ2-5,.,14,TGTGCCAGCAGCCGCCACGCTAGCGAAGAGACCCAGTACTTC,CASSRHASEETQYF